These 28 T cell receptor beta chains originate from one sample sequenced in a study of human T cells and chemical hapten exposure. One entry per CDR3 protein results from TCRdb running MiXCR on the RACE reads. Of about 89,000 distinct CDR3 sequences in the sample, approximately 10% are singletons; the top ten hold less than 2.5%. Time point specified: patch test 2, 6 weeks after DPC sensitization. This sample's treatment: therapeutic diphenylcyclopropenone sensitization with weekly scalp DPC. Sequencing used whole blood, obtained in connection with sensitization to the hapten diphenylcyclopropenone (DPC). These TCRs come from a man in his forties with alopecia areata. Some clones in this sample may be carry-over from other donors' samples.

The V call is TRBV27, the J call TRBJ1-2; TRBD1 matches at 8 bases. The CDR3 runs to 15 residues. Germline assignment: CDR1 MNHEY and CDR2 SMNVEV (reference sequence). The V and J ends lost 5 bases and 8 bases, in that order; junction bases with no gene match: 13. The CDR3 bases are TGTGCCAGCAGTCTACTGACCACAGGGGGGGGGGGCTACACCTTC. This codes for CASSLLTTGGGGYTF.

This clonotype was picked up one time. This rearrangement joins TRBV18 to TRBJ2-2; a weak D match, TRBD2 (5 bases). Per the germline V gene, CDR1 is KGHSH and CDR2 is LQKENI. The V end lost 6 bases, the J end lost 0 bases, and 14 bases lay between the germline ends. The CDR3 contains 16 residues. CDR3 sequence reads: CASSLAGRSNTGELFF. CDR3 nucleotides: TGTGCCAGCTCGCTGGCGGGCCGGTCGAACACCGGGGAGCTGTTTTTT.

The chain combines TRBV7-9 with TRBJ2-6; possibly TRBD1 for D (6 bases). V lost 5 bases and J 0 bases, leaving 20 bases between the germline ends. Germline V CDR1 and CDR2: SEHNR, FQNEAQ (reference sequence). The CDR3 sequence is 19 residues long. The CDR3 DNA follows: TGTGCCAGCAGCCGAATGCGGACAGTATTTGGCTCTGGGGCCAACGTCCTGACTTTC. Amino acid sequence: CASSRMRTVFGSGANVLTF.

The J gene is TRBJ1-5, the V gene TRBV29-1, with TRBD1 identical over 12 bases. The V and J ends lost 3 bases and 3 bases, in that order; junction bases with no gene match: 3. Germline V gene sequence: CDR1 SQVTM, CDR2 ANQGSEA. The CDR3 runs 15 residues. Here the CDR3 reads CSVEGTGGPNQPQHF. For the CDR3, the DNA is TGCAGCGTTGAGGGGACAGGGGGCCCCAATCAGCCCCAGCATTTT.

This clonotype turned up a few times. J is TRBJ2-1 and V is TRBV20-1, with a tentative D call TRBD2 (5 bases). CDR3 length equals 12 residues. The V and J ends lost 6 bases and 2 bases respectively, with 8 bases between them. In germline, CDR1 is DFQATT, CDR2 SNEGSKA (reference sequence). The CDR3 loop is CSASAAYNEQFF. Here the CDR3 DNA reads TGCAGTGCCTCAGCGGCCTACAATGAGCAGTTCTTC.

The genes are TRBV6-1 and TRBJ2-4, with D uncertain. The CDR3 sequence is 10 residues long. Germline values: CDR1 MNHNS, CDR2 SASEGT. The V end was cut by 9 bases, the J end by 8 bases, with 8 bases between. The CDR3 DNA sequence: TGTGCCAGTTACAATCACATTCAGTACTTC. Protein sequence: CASYNHIQYF.

CDR3 amino acids: CASSLDGLNYGYTF. In DNA, the CDR3 is TGTGCCAGCAGCTTGGACGGACTAAACTATGGCTACACCTTC. The chain is built from TRBV7-2 and TRBJ1-2; D is unclear. Trimming left V 3 bases short and J 2 bases short, with 10 bases between. The V gene's germline CDR1 is SGHTA and CDR2 FQGNSA. This CDR3 spans 14 amino acids.

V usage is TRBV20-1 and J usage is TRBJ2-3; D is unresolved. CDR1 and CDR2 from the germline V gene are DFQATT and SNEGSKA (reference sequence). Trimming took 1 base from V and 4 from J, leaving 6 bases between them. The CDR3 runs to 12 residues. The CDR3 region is CSARVGPDTQYF. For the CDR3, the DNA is TGCAGTGCTAGAGTTGGGCCAGATACGCAGTATTTT.

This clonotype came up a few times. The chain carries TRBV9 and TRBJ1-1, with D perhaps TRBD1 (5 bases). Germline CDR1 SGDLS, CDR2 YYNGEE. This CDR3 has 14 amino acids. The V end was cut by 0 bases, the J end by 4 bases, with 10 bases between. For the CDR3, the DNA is TGTGCCAGCAGCGTAGCGGGGCAGGGCACTGAAGCTTTCTTT. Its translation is CASSVAGQGTEAFF.

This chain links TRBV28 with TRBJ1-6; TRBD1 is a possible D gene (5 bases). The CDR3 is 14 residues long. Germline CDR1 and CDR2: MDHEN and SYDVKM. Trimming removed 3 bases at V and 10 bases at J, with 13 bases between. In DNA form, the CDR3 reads TGTGCCAGCAGTTTGACAGAGGATCGGTCACCCCTCCACTTT. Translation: CASSLTEDRSPLHF.

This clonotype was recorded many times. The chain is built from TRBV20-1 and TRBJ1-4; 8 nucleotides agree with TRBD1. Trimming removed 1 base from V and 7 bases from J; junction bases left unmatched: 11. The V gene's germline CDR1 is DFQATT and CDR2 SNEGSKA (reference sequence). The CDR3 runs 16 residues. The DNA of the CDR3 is TGCAGTGCTAGAGGATTGGGGGACAGGTGGGGTGAAAAACTGTTTTTT. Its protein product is CSARGLGDRWGEKLFF.

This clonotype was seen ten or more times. The CDR3 here is CASSSGGSNQPQHF. In DNA, the CDR3 is TGTGCCAGCAGTTCCGGGGGAAGCAATCAGCCCCAGCATTTT. V is TRBV6-2 or TRBV6-3 and J is TRBJ1-5, with a possible D match to TRBD1 (5 bases). Trimming took off 4 bases at V and 1 base at J, with 8 bases between the two ends. CDR1 MNHEY and CDR2 SVGEGT come from the germline V gene. The CDR3 runs 14 residues.

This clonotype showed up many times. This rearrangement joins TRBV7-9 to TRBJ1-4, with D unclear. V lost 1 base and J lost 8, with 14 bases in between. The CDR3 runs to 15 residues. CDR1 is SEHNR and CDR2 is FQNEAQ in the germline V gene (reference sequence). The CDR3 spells CASSLDGRLEEKLFF. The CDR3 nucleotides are TGTGCCAGCAGCTTAGACGGGCGGCTGGAAGAAAAACTGTTTTTT.

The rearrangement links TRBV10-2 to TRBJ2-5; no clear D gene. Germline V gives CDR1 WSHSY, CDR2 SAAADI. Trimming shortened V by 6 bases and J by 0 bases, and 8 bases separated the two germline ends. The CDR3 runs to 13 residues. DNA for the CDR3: TGCGCCAGCAGAACAGCGAACCAAGAGACCCAGTACTTC. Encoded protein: CASRTANQETQYF.

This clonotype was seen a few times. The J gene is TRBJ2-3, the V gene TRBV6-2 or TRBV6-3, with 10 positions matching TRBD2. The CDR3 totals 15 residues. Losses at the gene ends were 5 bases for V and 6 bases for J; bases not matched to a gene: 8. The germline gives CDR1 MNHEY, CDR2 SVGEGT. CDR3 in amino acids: CASSLPSGSWDTQYF. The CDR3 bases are TGTGCCAGCAGTCTTCCTAGCGGGAGCTGGGATACGCAGTATTTT.

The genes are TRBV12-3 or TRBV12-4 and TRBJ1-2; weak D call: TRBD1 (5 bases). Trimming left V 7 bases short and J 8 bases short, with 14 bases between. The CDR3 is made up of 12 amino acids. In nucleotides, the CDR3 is TGTGCCAGCATGGGGGACCGTTTAGGCTACACCTTC. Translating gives CASMGDRLGYTF.

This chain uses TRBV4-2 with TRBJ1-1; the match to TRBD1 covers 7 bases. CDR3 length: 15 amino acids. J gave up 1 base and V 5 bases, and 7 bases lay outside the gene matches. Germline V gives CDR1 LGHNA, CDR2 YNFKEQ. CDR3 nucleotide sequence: TGTGCCAGCAGCATCCGGGACAGACGGAACACTGAAGCTTTCTTT. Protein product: CASSIRDRRNTEAFF.

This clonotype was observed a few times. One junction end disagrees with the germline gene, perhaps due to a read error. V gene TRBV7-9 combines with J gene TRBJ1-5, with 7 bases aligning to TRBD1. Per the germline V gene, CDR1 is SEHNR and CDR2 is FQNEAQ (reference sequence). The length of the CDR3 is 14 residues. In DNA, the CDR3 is TGTGCCAGCAGCCCACAGGGGCCAAATCAACCCCAGCATTTT. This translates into CASSPQGPNQPQHF. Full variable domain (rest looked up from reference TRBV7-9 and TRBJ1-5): DTGVSQNPRHKITKRGQNVTFRCDPISEHNRLYWYRQTLGQGPEFLTYFQNEAQLEKSRLLSDRFSAERPKGSFSTLEIQRTEQGDSAMYLCASSPQGPNQPQHFGDGTRLSIL.

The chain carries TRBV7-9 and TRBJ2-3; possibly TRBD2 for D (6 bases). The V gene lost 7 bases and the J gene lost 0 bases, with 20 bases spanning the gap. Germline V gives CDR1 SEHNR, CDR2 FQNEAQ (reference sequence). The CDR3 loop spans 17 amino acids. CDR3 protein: CASIPPGAHTSTDTQYF. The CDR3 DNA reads TGTGCCAGCATCCCCCCGGGAGCGCACACTAGCACAGATACGCAGTATTTT.

The CDR3 DNA reads as TGCAGTGCTAAAGGGAACACCGGGGAGCTGTTTTTT. Its translation: CSAKGNTGELFF. The V gene is TRBV20-1, the J gene TRBJ2-2; D ambiguous. The germline V and J ends were trimmed by 4 bases and 1 base, with 4 bases remaining between them. Germline V lookup: CDR1 DFQATT, CDR2 SNEGSKA (reference sequence). CDR3 size: 12 residues.

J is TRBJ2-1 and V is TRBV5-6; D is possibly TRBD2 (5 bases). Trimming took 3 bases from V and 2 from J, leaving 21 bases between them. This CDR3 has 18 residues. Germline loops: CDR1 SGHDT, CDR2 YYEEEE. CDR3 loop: CASSSGFTPGRAYNEQFF. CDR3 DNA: TGTGCCAGCAGCTCGGGGTTCACACCGGGAAGGGCCTACAATGAGCAGTTCTTC.

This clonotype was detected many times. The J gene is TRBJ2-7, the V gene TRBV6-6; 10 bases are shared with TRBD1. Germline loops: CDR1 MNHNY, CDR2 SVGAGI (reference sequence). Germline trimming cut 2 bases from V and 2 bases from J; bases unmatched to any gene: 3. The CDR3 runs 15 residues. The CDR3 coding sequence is TGTGCCAGCAGTTACCCGGGACAGGGGACCTACGAGCAGTACTTC. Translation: CASSYPGQGTYEQYF.

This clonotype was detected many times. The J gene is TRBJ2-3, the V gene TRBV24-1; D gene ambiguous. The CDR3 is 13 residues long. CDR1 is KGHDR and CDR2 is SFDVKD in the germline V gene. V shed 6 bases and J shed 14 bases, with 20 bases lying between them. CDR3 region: CATSPPGLTVWYF. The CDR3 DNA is TGTGCCACCAGTCCACCCGGGCTCACGGTGTGGTATTTT.

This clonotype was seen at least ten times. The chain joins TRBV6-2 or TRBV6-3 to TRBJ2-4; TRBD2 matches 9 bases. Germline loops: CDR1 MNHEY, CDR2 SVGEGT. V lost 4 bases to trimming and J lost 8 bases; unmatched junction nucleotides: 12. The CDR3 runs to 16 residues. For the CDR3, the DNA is TGTGCCAGCAGTTTTAGCGGGAGCATGCCGGGGGACATTCAGTACTTC. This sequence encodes CASSFSGSMPGDIQYF.

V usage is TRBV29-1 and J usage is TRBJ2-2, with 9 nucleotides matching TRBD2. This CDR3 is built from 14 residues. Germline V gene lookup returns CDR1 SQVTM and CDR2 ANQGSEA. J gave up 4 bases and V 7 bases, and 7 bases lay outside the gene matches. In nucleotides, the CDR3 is TGCAGCGCATTAGCGGGAGCGGTCACCGGGGAGCTGTTTTTT. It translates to CSALAGAVTGELFF.

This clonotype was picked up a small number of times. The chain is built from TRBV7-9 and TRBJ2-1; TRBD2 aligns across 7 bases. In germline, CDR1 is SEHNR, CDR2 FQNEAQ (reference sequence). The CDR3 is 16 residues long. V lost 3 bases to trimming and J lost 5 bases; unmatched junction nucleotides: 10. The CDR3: CASSLMVAGFDNEQFF. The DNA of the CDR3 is TGTGCCAGCAGCTTGATGGTAGCGGGTTTTGACAATGAGCAGTTCTTC.

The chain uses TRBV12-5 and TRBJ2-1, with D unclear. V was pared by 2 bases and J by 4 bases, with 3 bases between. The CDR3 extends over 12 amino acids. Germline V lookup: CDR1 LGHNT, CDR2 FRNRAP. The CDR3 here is CASGLNYNEQFF. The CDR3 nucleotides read TGTGCTAGTGGTTTGAATTACAATGAGCAGTTCTTC.

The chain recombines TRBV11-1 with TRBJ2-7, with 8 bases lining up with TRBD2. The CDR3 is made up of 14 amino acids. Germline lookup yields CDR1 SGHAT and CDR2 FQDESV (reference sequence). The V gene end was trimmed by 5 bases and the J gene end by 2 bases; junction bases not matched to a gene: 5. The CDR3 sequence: CASSPRLATYEQYF. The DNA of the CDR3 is TGTGCCAGCAGCCCGAGACTAGCGACCTACGAGCAGTACTTC.